This is a list of T cell receptor beta chains from one sample in a study of cytomegalovirus exposure and HLA in healthy donors. Only in-frame clones appear in the TCRdb table, and some are missing; sequencing was by immunoSEQ multiplex PCR. The data show 240,000 or so clones, approximately 83% seen once. Material for sequencing was PBMCs. These receptors were obtained from a woman in her twenties or thirties in good health and CMV-seropositive. The CDR3 runs from the conserved cysteine through the conserved F or W.

TRBJ2-7	TRBV2	CASTIEGAYEQYF
TRBJ2-7	TRBV27	CASSFDRGPYEQYF
TRBJ2-2	TRBV29-1	CSVEAGTSGRTNTGELFF
TRBJ1-2	TRBV30	CAWSVQTGNGYTF
TRBJ2-1	TRBV7-3	CASSPGTGYNEQFF
TRBJ2-7	TRBV19	CASSVIAAGPYEQYF
TRBJ1-5	TRBV6-1	CASSESYQSPQHF
TRBJ2-7	TRBV5-1	CASSRGQDNPYEQYF
TRBJ1-1	TRBV27	CASSGGDKAFF
TRBJ2-1	TRBV5-1	CASSLGLLETYNEQFF
TRBJ2-3	TRBV15	CATSRASGGDADTQYF
TRBJ1-3	TRBV6-5	CASWGGPGNTIYF
TRBJ2-1	TRBV7-6	CASSLRDRGGNEQFF
TRBJ1-2	TRBV7-2	CASSLAFGQGFGYTF
TRBJ2-7	TRBV10-3	CAIRAGTSGYEQYF
TRBJ1-3	TRBV10-3	CAISDHSGGNTIYF
TRBJ2-6	TRBV5-6	CASSSGGGQFLSGANVLTF
TRBJ2-3	TRBV5-4	CASSSSLERVNGGGTQYF
TRBJ1-1	TRBV6-5	CASSYRQVNTEAFF
TRBJ2-3	TRBV11-3	CASSPDTYGTQYF
TRBJ1-3	TRBV4-2	CASSQSLGDRGIGNTIYF
TRBJ2-7	TRBV4-2	CASSQAPQGPGGSIYEQYF
TRBJ2-1	TRBV18	CASSPDRSSYNEQFF
TRBJ2-7	TRBV6-1	CASSEGPGDPYEQYF
TRBJ2-7	TRBV28	CASSSPQEAAGFEQYF
TRBJ1-1	TRBV29-1	CSVAFQGGEAFF
TRBJ2-2	TRBV5-1	CASSLLPGLKNTGELFF
TRBJ2-7	TRBV6-5	CASGAGDYNEQYF
TRBJ1-1	TRBV7-9	CASSPKYRVSTEAFF
TRBJ1-2	TRBV7-9	CASSSPAESYGYTF
TRBJ2-7	TRBV25-1	CASSFGVDSYYEQYF
TRBJ2-1	TRBV7-2	CASSVRSGSYLMEQFF
TRBJ1-1	TRBV5-1	CASSSAGGAGLTEAFF
TRBJ1-1	TRBV2	CANVQGNEAFF
TRBJ2-7	TRBV6-1	CASQKRQPYEQYF
TRBJ2-1	TRBV29-1	CSVEGRGSGNEQFF
TRBJ2-1	TRBV6-5	CASSSKSRSEQFF
TRBJ2-7	TRBV10-1	CASSPSGRVLEQYF
TRBJ2-3	TRBV27	CASSGGLDTQYF
TRBJ2-5	TRBV7-6	CASSRKMPGLAGGQETQYF
TRBJ2-3	TRBV5-1	CASTVIPGSIDFTDTQYF
TRBJ1-2	TRBV19	CASNDRGGYTF
TRBJ1-2	TRBV5-1	CASSFTGGARGYTF
TRBJ1-1	TRBV10-3	CAISESLGGGEAFF
TRBJ2-3	TRBV6-1	CASSGGSGGTPSTDTQYF
TRBJ2-1	TRBV27	CASSLFGLADLNEQFF
TRBJ2-6	TRBV6-1	CASSDRLVSGANVLTF
TRBJ2-7	TRBV18	CASSPIGLAGGSEQYF
TRBJ1-2	TRBV9	CASSVGDGYTF
TRBJ1-4	TRBV27	CASKRAGEYEKLFF
TRBJ1-5	TRBV18	CASSPLGDQPQHF
TRBJ2-7	TRBV5-4	CASSLDIYEQYF
TRBJ1-2	TRBV6-5	CASSPRQTGHGYTF
TRBJ1-3	TRBV25-1	CACDTGNTIYF
TRBJ2-3	TRBV27	CASSIAVFSGSPYF